These 3 T cell receptor beta chains were sequenced from one sample in a study of cytomegalovirus exposure and HLA in healthy donors. The PCR made use of 60 Vbeta and 13 Jbeta primers. The method was immunoSEQ multiplex PCR; TCRdb's version includes in-frame clones alone and lacks a portion of them. The top ten hold approximately 4.5% of the sample, which has fewer than 200,000 clones, 68% seen once. The source material was PBMCs. These receptors were taken from a woman aged 18 to 35 in good health and CMV-seropositive.

This clone was observed a single time. This chain joins TRBV19 and TRBJ2-1; 7 nucleotides agree with TRBD1. CDR1 and CDR2 (germline): LNHDA, SQIVND (reference sequence). V was pared by 3 bases and J by 6 bases, with 5 bases of the junction left unmatched. CDR3 length equals 14 residues. In DNA form, the CDR3 reads TGTGCCAGTAGTATCTCAAACAGGGGCAATGAGCAGTTCTTC. Its protein is CASSISNRGNEQFF.

This clone was counted between two and nine times. In DNA form, the CDR3 reads TGCACCAGCAGCCAAGAGGGACAGTATGGCTACACCTTC. This translates into CTSSQEGQYGYTF. This chain joins TRBV1 and TRBJ1-2; the table's D call, TRBD1, has no DNA check behind it. TRBV1 is labeled a pseudogene. The CDR3 sequence is 13 residues long.

The chain recombines TRBV27 with TRBJ1-5, with D maybe TRBD1 (5 bases). V was cut by 6 bases and J by 6 bases, with 9 bases left in between. Germline V gives CDR1 MNHEY, CDR2 SMNVEV (reference sequence). CDR3 size: 12 residues. The CDR3 region is CASRGLTQPQHF. Here the CDR3 DNA reads TGTGCCAGCAGGGGGCTCACTCAGCCCCAGCATTTT.